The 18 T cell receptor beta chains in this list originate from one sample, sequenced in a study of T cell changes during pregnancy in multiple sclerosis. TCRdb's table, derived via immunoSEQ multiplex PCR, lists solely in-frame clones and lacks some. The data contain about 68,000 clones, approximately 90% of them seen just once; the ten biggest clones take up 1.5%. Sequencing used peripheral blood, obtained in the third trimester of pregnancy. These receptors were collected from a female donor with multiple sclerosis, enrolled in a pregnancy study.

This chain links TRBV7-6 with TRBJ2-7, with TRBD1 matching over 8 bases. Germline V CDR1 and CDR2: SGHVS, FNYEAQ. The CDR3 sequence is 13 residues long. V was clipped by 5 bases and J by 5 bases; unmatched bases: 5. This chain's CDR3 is CASSQGALNEQYF. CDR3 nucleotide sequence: TGTGCCAGCAGCCAGGGGGCTCTGAACGAGCAGTACTTC.

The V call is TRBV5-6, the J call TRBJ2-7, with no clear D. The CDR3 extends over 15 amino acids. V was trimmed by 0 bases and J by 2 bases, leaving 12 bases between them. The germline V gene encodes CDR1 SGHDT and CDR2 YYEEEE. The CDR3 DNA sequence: TGTGCCAGCAGCTTGGTTGGAAACCAGGCCTACGAGCAGTACTTC. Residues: CASSLVGNQAYEQYF.

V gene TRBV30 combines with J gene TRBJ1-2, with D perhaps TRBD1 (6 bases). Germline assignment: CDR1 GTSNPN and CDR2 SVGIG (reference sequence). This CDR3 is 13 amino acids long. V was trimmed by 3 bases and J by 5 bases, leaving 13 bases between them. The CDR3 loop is CAWSQSQGYGYTF. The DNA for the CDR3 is TGTGCCTGGAGCCAAAGTCAGGGGTATGGCTACACCTTC.

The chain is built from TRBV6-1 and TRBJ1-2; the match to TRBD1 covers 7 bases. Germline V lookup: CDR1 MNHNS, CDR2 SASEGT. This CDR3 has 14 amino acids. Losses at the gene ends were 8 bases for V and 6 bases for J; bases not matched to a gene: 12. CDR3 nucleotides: TGTGCCAGCCGAGGAGGGGGCGCACTCCATGGCTACACCTTC. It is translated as CASRGGGALHGYTF.

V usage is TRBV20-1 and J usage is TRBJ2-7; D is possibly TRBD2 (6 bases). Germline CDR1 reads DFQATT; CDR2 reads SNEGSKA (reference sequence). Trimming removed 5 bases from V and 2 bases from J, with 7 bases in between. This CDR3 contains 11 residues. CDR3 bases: TGCAGTGCTGGGACTGCCTACGAGCAGTACTTC. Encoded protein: CSAGTAYEQYF.

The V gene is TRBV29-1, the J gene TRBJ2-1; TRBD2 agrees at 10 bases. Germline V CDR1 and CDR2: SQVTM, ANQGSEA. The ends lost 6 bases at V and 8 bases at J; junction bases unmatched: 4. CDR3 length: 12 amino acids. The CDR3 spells CSVSGRADEQFF. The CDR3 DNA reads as TGCAGCGTGAGCGGGAGGGCCGATGAGCAGTTCTTC.

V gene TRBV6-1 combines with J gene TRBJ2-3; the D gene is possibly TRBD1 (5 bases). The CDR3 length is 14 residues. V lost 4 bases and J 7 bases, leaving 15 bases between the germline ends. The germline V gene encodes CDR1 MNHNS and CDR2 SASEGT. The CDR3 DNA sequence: TGTGCCAGCAGTGTTCATACGACAGAACATACGCAGTATTTT. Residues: CASSVHTTEHTQYF.

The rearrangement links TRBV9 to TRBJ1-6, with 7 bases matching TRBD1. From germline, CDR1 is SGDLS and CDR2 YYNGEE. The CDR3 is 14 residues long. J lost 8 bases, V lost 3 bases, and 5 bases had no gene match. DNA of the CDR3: TGTGCCAGCAGCGCGGACAGGTTTTATTCACCCCTCCACTTT. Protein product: CASSADRFYSPLHF.

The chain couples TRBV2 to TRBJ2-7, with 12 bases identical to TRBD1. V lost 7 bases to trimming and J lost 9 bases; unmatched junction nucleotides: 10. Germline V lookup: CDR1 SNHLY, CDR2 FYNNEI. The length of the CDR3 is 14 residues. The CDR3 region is CASKGGQGAKGQYF. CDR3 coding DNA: TGTGCCAGCAAGGGGGGACAGGGGGCGAAGGGGCAGTACTTC.

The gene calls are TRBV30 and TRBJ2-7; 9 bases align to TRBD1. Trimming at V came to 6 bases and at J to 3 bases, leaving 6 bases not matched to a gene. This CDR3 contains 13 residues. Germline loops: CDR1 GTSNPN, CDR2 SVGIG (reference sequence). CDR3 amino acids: CACSTGGNYEQYF. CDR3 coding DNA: TGTGCCTGCTCGACAGGGGGGAACTACGAGCAGTACTTC.

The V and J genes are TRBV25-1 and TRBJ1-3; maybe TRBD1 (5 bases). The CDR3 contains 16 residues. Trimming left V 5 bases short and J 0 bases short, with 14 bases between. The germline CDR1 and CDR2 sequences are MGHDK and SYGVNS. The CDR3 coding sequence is TGTGCCAGCAGTCGTACAGGCCTGCCCTCTGGAAACACCATATATTTT. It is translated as CASSRTGLPSGNTIYF.

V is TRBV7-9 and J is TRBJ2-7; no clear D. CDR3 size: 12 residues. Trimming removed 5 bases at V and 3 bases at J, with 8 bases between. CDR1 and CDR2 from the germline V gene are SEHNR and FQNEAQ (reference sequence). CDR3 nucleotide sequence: TGTGCCAGCAGCCCCGGTCTCTACGAGCAGTACTTC. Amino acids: CASSPGLYEQYF.

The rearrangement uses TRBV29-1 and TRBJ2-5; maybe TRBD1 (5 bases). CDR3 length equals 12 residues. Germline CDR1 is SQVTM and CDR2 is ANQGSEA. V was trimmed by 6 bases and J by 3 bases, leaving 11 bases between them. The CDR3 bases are TGCAGCGTCAGCAAAGGGGAAGAGACCCAGTACTTC. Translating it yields CSVSKGEETQYF.

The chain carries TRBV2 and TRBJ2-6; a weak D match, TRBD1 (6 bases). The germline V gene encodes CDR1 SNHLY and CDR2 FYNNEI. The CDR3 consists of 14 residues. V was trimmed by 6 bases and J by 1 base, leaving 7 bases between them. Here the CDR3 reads CASRDRSGANVLTF. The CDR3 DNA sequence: TGTGCCAGCAGAGACAGGTCTGGGGCCAACGTCCTGACTTTC.

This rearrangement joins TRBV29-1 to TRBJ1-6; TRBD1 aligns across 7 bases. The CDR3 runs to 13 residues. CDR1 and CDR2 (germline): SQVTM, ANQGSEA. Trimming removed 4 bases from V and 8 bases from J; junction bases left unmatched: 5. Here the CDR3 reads CSVGQGGDSPLHF. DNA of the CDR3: TGCAGCGTTGGACAGGGTGGTGATTCACCCCTCCACTTT. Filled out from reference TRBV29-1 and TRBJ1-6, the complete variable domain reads SAVISQKPSRDICQRGTSLTIQCQVDSQVTMMFWYRQQPGQSLTLIATANQGSEATYESGFVIDKFPISRPNLTFSTLTVSNMSPEDSSIYLCSVGQGGDSPLHFGNGTRLTVT.

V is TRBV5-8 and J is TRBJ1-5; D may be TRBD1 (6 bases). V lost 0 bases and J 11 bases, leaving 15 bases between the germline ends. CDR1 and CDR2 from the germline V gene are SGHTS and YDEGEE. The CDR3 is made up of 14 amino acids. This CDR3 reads CASSLEQGPLAQHF. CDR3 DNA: TGTGCCAGCAGCTTGGAACAGGGCCCGTTAGCCCAGCATTTT.

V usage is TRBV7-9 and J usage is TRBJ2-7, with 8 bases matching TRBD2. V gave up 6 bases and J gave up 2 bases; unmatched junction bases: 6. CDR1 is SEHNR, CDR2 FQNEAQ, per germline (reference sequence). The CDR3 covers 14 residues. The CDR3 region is CASRGSGTTYEQYF. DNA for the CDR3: TGTGCCAGCAGGGGTAGCGGGACCACCTACGAGCAGTACTTC.

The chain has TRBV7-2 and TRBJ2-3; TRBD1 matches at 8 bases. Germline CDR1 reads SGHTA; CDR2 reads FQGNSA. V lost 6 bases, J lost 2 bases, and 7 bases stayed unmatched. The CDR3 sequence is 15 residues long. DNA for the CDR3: TGTGCCAGCAGTCCGACAGGGGACTCCACAGATACGCAGTATTTT. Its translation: CASSPTGDSTDTQYF.